This T cell receptor (beta chain) was captured by sequencing in a study of T-cell reconstitution after alpha-beta-depleted transplantation in children. Preparation of the TCRbeta library was carried out with unique molecular identifiers. TCRdb processed the PCR reads anew with MiXCR; each CDR3 protein has one entry. The sample includes 450,000 to 600,000 distinct CDR3 sequences, 10% to 15% of them seen just once. The specimen was PBMCs, mostly from graft donor cells, collected 360 days after TCRalphabeta/CD19-depleted stem cell transplant. The sequence derives from a male patient aged 5 to 17 who had a stem cell transplant for acute myeloid leukemia, so the T cells may come from the graft donor.

The CDR3, as DNA: TGTGCCAGTCAAAAGTGGCTGAACAATGAGCAGTTCTTC. This gives the protein CASQKWLNNEQFF. The rearrangement links TRBV7-6 to TRBJ2-1; D not resolved. Germline V gene sequence: CDR1 SGHVS, CDR2 FNYEAQ. There are 13 residues in the CDR3. Trimming pared 9 bases from V and 5 bases from J, leaving 14 bases between. Filled out from reference TRBV7-6 and TRBJ2-1, the complete variable domain reads GAGVSQSPRYKVTKRGQDVALRCDPISGHVSLYWYRQALGQGPEFLTYFNYEAQQDKSGLPNDRFSAERPEGSISTLTIQRTEQRDSAMYRCASQKWLNNEQFFGPGTRLTVL.